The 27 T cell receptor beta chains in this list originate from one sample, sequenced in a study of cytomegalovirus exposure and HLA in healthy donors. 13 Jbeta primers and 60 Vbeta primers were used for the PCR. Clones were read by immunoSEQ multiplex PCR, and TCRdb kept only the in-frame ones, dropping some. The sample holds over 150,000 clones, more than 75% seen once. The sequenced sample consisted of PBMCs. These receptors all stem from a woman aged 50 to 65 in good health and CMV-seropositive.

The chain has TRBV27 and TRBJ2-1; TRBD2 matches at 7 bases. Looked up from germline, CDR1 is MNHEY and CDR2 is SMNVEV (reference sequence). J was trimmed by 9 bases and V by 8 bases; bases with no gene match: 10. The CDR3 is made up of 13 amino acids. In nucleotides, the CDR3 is TGTGCCAGCCACCTTTGGGGGGGTGGTGAGCAGTTCTTC. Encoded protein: CASHLWGGGEQFF.

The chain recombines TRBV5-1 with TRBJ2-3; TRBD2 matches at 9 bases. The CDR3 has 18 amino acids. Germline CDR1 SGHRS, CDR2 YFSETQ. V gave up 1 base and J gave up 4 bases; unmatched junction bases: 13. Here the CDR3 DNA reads TGCGCCAGCAGCTTGTCGGCTAGCGGGGACCTCCGGGCAGATACGCAGTATTTT. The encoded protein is CASSLSASGDLRADTQYF.

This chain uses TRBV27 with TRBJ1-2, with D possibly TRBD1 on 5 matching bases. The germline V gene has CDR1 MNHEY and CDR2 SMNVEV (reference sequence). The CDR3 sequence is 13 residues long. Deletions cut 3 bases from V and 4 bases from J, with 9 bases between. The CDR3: CASSLQGFYGYTF. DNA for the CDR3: TGTGCCAGCAGTTTGCAGGGCTTCTATGGCTACACCTTC.

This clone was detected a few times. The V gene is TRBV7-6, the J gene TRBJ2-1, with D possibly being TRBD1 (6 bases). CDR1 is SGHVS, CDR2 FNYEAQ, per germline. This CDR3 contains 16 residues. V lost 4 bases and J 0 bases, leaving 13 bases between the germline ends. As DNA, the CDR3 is TGTGCCAGCAGCTCGCTAGACAGGAACTCCTACAATGAGCAGTTCTTC. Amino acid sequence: CASSSLDRNSYNEQFF.

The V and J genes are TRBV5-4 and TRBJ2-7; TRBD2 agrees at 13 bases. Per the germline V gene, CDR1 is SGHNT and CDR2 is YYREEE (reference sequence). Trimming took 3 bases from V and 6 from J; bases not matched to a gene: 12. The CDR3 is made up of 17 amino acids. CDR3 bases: TGTGCCAGCAGCTGGGGACTAGCGGGAATTGAGTCGGGCGAGCAGTACTTC. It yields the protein CASSWGLAGIESGEQYF.

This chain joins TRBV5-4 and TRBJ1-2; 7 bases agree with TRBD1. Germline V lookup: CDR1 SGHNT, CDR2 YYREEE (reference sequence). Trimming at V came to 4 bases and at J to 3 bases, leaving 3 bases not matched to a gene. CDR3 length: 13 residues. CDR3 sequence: CASSPGQDYGYTF. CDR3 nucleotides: TGTGCCAGCAGCCCCGGACAGGACTATGGCTACACCTTC. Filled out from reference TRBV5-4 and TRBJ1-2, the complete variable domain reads ETGVTQSPTHLIKTRGQQVTLRCSSQSGHNTVSWYQQALGQGPQFIFQYYREEENGRGNFPPRFSGLQFPNYSSELNVNALELDDSALYLCASSPGQDYGYTFGSGTRLTVV.

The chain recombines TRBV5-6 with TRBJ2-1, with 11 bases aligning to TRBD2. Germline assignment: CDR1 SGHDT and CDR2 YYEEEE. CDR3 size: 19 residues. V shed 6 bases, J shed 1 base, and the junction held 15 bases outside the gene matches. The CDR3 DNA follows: TGTGCCAGCACCCTGACTAGCGGGGCGACCGTGGTGTCCTACAATGAGCAGTTCTTC. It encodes CASTLTSGATVVSYNEQFF.

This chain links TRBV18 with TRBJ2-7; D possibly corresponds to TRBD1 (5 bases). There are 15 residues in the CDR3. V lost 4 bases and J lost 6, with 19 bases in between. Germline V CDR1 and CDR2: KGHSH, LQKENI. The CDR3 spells CASSLSRVGRSEQYF. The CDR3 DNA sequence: TGTGCCAGCTCACTTTCAAGGGTGGGGCGGTCCGAGCAGTACTTC.

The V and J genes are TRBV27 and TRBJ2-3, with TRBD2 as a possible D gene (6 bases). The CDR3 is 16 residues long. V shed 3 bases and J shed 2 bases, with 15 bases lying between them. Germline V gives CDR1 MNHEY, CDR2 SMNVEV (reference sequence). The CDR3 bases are TGTGCCAGCAGTTTTAGGAAGAAGGGACTCACAGATACGCAGTATTTT. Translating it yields CASSFRKKGLTDTQYF.

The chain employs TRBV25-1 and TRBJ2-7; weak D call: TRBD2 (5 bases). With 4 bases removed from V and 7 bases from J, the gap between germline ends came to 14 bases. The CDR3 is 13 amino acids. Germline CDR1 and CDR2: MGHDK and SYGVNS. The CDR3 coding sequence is TGTGCCAGCAGTGCCGAGATAGAGGGTGAGCAGTACTTC. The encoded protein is CASSAEIEGEQYF.

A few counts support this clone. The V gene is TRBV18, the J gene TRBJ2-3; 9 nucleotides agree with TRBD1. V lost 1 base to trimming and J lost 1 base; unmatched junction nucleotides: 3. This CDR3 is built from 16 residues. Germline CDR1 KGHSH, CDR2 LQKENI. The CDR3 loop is CASSPRDRVGTDTQYF. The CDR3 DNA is TGTGCCAGCTCACCACGGGACAGGGTAGGCACAGATACGCAGTATTTT. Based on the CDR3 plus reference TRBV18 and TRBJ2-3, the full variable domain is NAGVMQNPRHLVRRRGQEARLRCSPMKGHSHVYWYRQLPEEGLKFMVYLQKENIIDESGMPKERFSAEFPKEGPSILRIQQVVRGDSAAYFCASSPRDRVGTDTQYFGPGTRLTVL.

The CDR3 DNA follows: TGCGCCAGCAGCATCAGACAGGAAACCTACAATGAGCAGTTCTTC. This sequence encodes CASSIRQETYNEQFF. J is TRBJ2-1 and V is TRBV4-1, with D possibly matching TRBD1 (6 bases). Trimming left V 5 bases short and J 2 bases short, with 13 bases between. Germline CDR1 and CDR2: MGHRA and YSYEKL. This CDR3 region has 15 residues.

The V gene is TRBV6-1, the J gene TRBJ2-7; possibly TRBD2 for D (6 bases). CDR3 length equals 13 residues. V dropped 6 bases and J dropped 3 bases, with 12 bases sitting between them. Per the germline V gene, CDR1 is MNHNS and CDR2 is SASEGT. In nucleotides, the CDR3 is TGTGCCAGCAGCACCGCCGGGAGCTACGAGCAGTACTTC. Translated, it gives CASSTAGSYEQYF.

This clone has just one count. The CDR3 nucleotides are TGTGCCAGCTCACCAGGGACAGCTCAATACACCTTC. It is translated as CASSPGTAQYTF. This rearrangement joins TRBV18 to TRBJ1-2; 7 positions agree with TRBD1. V trimming: 2 bases; J trimming: 11 bases; junction bases outside the gene matches: 5. The germline gives CDR1 KGHSH, CDR2 LQKENI. This CDR3 has 12 amino acids.

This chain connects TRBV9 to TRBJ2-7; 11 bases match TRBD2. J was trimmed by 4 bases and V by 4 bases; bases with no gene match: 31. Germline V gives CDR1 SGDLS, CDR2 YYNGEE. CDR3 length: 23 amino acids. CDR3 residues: CASSRPSGTPYWAGTSGEYEQYF. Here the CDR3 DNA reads TGTGCCAGCAGCCGCCCCTCCGGGACACCTTATTGGGCCGGGACTAGCGGAGAGTACGAGCAGTACTTC.

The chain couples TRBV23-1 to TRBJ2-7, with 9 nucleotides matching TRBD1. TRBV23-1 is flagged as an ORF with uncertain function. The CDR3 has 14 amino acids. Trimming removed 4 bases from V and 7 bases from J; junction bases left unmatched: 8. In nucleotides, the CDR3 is TGCGCCAGCAGTCGGTCGAGGGACAGGGTGGAGCAGTACTTC. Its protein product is CASSRSRDRVEQYF.

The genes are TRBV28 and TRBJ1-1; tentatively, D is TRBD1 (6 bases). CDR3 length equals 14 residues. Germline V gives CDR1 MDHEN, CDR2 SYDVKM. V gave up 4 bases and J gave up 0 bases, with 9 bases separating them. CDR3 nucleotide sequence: TGTGCCAGCAGTTCCGGACAGTTGAACACTGAAGCTTTCTTT. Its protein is CASSSGQLNTEAFF.

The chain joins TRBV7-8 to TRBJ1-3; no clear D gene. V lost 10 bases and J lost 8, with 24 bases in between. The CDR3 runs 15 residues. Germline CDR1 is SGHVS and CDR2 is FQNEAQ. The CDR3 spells CATRHRRGAVDTIYF. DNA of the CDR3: TGTGCCACTCGTCACCGGAGAGGCGCGGTGGACACCATATATTTT.

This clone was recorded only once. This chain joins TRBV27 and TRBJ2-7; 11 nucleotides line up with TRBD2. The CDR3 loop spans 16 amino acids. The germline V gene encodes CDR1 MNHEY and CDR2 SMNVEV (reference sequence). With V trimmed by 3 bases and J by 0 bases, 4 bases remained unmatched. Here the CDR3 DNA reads TGTGCCAGCAGTTTCCCGACTAGCGGGGTCTCCTACGAGCAGTACTTC. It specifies CASSFPTSGVSYEQYF.

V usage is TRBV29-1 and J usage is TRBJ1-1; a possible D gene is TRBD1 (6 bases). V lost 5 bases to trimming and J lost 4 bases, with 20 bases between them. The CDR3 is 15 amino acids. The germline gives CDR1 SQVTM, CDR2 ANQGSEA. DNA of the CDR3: TGCAGCGTTACGAGGCTCAGGGGAACGAGCACTGAAGCTTTCTTT. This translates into CSVTRLRGTSTEAFF.

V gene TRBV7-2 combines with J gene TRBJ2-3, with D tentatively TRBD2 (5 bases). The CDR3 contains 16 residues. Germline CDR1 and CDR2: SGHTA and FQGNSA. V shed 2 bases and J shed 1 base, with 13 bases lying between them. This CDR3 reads CASSLPPRGGTDTQYF. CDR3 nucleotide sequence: TGTGCCAGCAGCTTACCACCCCGGGGAGGCACAGATACGCAGTATTTT.

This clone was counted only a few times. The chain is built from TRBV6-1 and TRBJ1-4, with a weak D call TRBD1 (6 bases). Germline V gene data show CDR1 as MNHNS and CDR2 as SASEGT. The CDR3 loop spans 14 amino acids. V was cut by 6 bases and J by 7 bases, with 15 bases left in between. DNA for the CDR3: TGTGCCAGCAGGGCACGGGGGGCGGGTGAAAAACTGTTTTTT. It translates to CASRARGAGEKLFF.

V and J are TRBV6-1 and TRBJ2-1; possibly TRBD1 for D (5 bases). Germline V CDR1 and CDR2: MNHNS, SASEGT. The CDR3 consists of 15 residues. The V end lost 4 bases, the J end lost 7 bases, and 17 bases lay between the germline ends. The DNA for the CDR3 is TGTGCCAGCAGTGCCAGCCCCGGACATCAGAATGAGCAGTTCTTC. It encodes CASSASPGHQNEQFF.

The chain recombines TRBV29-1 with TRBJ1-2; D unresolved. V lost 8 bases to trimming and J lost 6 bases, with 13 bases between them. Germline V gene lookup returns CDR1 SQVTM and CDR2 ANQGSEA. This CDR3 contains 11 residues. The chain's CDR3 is CSLSTSNGYTF. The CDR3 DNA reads TGCAGCCTTTCTACGTCGAATGGCTACACCTTC.

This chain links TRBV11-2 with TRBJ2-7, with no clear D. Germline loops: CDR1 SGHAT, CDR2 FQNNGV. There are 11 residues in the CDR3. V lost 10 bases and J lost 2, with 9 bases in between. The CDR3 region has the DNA TGTGCCACCACCCTAGCCTACGAGCAGTACTTC. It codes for CATTLAYEQYF.

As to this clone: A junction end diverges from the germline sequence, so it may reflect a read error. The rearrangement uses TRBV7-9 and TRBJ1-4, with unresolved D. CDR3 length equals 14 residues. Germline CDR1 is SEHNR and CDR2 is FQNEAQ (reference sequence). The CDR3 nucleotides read TGTTCCAGCAGCCGCCGAGCAACTAATGAAAAACTGTTTTTT. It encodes CSSSRRATNEKLFF.

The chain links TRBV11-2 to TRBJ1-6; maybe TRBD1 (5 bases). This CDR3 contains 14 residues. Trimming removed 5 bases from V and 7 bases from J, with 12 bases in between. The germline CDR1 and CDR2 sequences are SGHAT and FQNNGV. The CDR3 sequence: CASSPRVGNSPLHF. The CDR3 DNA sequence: TGTGCCAGCAGCCCCAGGGTTGGGAATTCACCCCTCCACTTT.